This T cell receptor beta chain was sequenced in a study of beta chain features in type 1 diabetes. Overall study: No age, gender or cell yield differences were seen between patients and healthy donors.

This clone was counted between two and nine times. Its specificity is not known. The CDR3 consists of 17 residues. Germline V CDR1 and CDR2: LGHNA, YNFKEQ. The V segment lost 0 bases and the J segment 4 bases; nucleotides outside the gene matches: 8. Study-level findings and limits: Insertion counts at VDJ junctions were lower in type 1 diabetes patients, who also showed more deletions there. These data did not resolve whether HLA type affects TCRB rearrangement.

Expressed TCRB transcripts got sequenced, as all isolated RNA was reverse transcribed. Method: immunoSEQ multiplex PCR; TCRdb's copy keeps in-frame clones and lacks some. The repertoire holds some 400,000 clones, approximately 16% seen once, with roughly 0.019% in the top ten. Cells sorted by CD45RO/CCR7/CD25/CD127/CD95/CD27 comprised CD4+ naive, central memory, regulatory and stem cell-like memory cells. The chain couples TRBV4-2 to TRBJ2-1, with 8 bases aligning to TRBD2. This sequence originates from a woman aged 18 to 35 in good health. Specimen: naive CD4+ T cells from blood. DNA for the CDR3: TGTGCCAGCAGCCAAGAAACAGCGGGAGCACGGTACAATGAGCAGTTCTTC. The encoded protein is CASSQETAGARYNEQFF.